These 10 T cell receptor beta chains came from one sample sequenced in a study of T cells in Graves' hyperthyroidism and ophthalmopathy (dated by TCRdb to between 2018 and 2020). The method was multiplex PCR. Sequencing used an Illumina HiSeq 2000. The TCR beta CDR3 regions were amplified from the RNA transcripts. For the first round of RT-PCR on the TCR CDR3, the HTBI primer set was used together with the Qiagen OneStep RT-PCR kit. The public reads were reprocessed in TCRdb via fastp at Q25 and MiXCR, keeping in-frame beta chains. Every entry covers one CDR3 protein and lists the most common genes and DNA from its rows. This sample gives approximately 700,000 distinct CDR3 sequences in total; 40% to 55% of them show up just once. Less than 8.5% of the sample is held by the ten biggest clonotypes. The specimen sequenced was peripheral blood or thyroid tissue (not recorded which). Receptor source: an adult man with Graves' disease, either hyperthyroidism or ophthalmopathy (not recorded which).

This clonotype occurred once. J is TRBJ1-4 and V is TRBV2; D possibly corresponds to TRBD1 (6 bases). Trimming removed 7 bases at V and 6 bases at J, with 21 bases between. The CDR3 is 16 residues long. Germline V gives CDR1 SNHLY, CDR2 FYNNEI. The CDR3: CASIFGQRDKYEKLFF. CDR3 nucleotides: TGTGCCAGCATCTTCGGACAGCGGGACAAGTATGAAAAACTGTTTTTT.

Ten or more counts support this clonotype. The CDR3 sequence is CSVQTGNSYNSPLHF. CDR3 DNA sequence: TGCAGCGTTCAGACAGGAAACTCCTATAATTCACCCCTCCACTTT. The gene calls are TRBV29-1 and TRBJ1-6; tentative D call: TRBD1 (6 bases). The V gene lost 5 bases and the J gene lost 0 bases, with 11 bases spanning the gap. The CDR3 is 15 amino acids. The germline V gene has CDR1 SQVTM and CDR2 ANQGSEA.

This clonotype was counted many times. The chain recombines TRBV10-3 with TRBJ1-2, with D uncertain. V was pared by 4 bases and J by 5 bases, with 8 bases between. This CDR3 is 12 amino acids long. Looked up from germline, CDR1 is ENHRY and CDR2 is SYGVKD. The CDR3 region has the DNA TGTGCCATCAGTGGCCGGGAGTATGGCTACACCTTC. This encodes CAISGREYGYTF.

This clonotype appeared many times. The rearrangement links TRBV24-1 to TRBJ2-7; the D is unclear. Germline loops: CDR1 KGHDR, CDR2 SFDVKD. Deletions cut 3 bases from V and 6 bases from J, with 8 bases between. The CDR3 is made up of 12 amino acids. The CDR3 here is CATSDGVSEQYF. The CDR3 DNA reads TGTGCCACCAGTGATGGAGTTAGCGAGCAGTACTTC.

The chain links TRBV11-1 to TRBJ1-2; D gene ambiguous. The CDR3 sequence is 12 residues long. In germline, CDR1 is SGHAT, CDR2 FQDESV (reference sequence). CDR3 nucleotide sequence: TGTGCTAGAGGCGGCAGAAACTATGGCTACACCTTC. Protein: CARGGRNYGYTF.

This clonotype was recorded at least ten times. The gene calls are TRBV5-1 and TRBJ2-6; D is undetermined. Germline V gives CDR1 SGHRS, CDR2 YFSETQ. V was cut by 0 bases and J by 2 bases, with 6 bases left in between. The CDR3 runs to 15 residues. DNA of the CDR3: TGCGCCAGCAGCTTGGTGGTAACTGGGGCCAACGTCCTGACTTTC. Translation: CASSLVVTGANVLTF.

This clonotype was observed a few times. The genes are TRBV6-5 and TRBJ1-3; D may be TRBD1 (6 bases). The V gene lost 10 bases and the J gene lost 4 bases, with 20 bases spanning the gap. This CDR3 has 15 residues. Germline CDR1 reads MNHEY; CDR2 reads SVGAGI. For the CDR3, the DNA is TGTGCCACCAGGGCGCTTACAGGGTTAGGAAACACCATATATTTT. Translated: CATRALTGLGNTIYF.

This clonotype was seen a few times. The genes are TRBV7-2 and TRBJ1-2, with no clear D. Germline loops: CDR1 SGHTA, CDR2 FQGNSA. V lost 1 base and J lost 4, with 13 bases in between. This CDR3 has 15 amino acids. The chain's CDR3 is CASSLDNLGSYGYTF. In nucleotides, the CDR3 is TGTGCCAGCAGCTTAGATAACCTCGGCAGCTATGGCTACACCTTC.

The chain joins TRBV29-1 to TRBJ1-2; 12 nucleotides align to TRBD1. CDR1 and CDR2 from the germline V gene are SQVTM and ANQGSEA. This CDR3 is built from 16 residues. As DNA, the CDR3 is TGCAGTGCCGAGGGGACAGGGGGCGGCCTAGACTATGGCTACACCTTC. It specifies CSAEGTGGGLDYGYTF. Using reference TRBV29-1 and TRBJ1-2 for the parts outside the CDR3, the full variable domain is SAVISQKPSRDICQRGTSLTIQCQVDSQVTMMFWYRQQPGQSLTLIATANQGSEATYESGFVIDKFPISRPNLTFSTLTVSNMSPEDSSIYLCSAEGTGGGLDYGYTFGSGTRLTVV.

This rearrangement joins TRBV12-3 or TRBV12-4 to TRBJ1-4; 7 nucleotides agree with TRBD1. The ends lost 3 bases at V and 8 bases at J; junction bases unmatched: 6. The CDR3 length is 14 residues. CDR3: CASSFGRGLEKLFF. CDR3 nucleotides: TGTGCCAGCAGTTTCGGGAGGGGGCTGGAAAAACTGTTTTTT.